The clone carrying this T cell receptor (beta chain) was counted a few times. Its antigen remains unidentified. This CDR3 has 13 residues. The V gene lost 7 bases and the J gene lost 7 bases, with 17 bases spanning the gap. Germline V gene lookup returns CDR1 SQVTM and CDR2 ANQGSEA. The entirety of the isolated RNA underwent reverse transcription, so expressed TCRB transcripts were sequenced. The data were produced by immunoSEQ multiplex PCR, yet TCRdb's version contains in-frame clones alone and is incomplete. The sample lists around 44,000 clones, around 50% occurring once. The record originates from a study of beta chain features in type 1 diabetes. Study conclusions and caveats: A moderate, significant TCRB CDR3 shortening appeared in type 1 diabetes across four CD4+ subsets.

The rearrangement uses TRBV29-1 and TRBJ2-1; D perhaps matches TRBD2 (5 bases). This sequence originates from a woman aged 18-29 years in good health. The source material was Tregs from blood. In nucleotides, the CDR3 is TGCAGCGCCGGGAACAGAGTTCCGAATGAGCAGTTCTTC. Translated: CSAGNRVPNEQFF.